This T cell receptor beta chain comes out of a study of CD8 T cells in ankylosing spondylitis. General observations from the study: In the blood and synovial fluid of reactive arthritis, some motif variants had been previously reported. There was a TCR beta motif, made of eight highly homologous variants, that appeared characteristic of ankylosing spondylitis blood.

Researchers built TCR beta libraries using quantitative 5'-RACE with molecular barcodes. MiXCR, run by TCRdb on the 5' RACE reads, gives a single entry per CDR3 protein. This table has 750,000 to 850,000 distinct CDR3 sequences, 12% appearing once. On this clonotype itself: The antigen remains undetermined.

V gave up 4 bases and J gave up 1 base; unmatched junction bases: 2. Per germline, CDR1 SEHNR and CDR2 FQNEAQ (reference sequence). The CDR3 is 14 amino acids. The chain joins TRBV7-9 to TRBJ2-3, with 7 positions matching TRBD2. Sequences were obtained from blood, either unsorted or a sorted T cell fraction (not recorded which). The receptor was isolated from a male donor with ankylosing spondylitis. The CDR3 reads CASSSRGGTDTQYF. In DNA, the CDR3 is TGTGCCAGCAGCTCCCGGGGGGGCACAGATACGCAGTATTTT.